The rows below give T cell receptor beta chains drawn from one sample of a study of Ad26.COV2.S vaccination and SARS-CoV-2 variants. Produced via immunoSEQ multiplex PCR; TCRdb's table is partial and in-frame only. The profile covers about 320,000 clones, with 86% appearing a single time and 1.5% to 2.5% taken by the ten largest. The sequences come from peripheral blood, collected in a trial of Ad26.COV2.S vaccine versus placebo. These receptors all come from a person aged 18-60 years who received the Ad26.COV2.S COVID-19 vaccine or a placebo. CDR3s include the opening cysteine and the closing phenylalanine or tryptophan. Each record gives: V gene, CDR3 protein.

TRBV7-2	CASSSVARGSTEAFF
TRBV11-2	CASSTDGRRDYEQYF
TRBV18	CASSPYSQRSLTGAFF
TRBV7-3	CASSLQTVPNTEAFF
TRBV19	CASSISAGGGNYGYTF
TRBV30	CAWSSSGLSTDTQYF
TRBV27	CASRPRQVSEQYF
TRBV19	CASSPRLAGIYEQYF
TRBV7-9	CASSFYRENRNTEAFF
TRBV9	CASSGQGTNTIYF
TRBV27	CASSPRDRRGYTF
TRBV6-2/TRBV6-3	CASSYSIAGGTYEQYF
TRBV3-1/TRBV3-2	CASSPVWDGGGVQYF
TRBV7-9	CASTTVRGITEAFF
TRBV7-6	CASSWGGPGTGELFF
TRBV3-1/TRBV3-2	CASSPSDRGHEAFF
TRBV24-1	CATSEGGSDGYTF
TRBV9	CASSGEGTGDGYTF
TRBV12-3/TRBV12-4	CASSLGEGGKLFF
TRBV10-1	CASSEGSGGVGTDTQYF
TRBV3-1/TRBV3-2	CASSQIGWTEAFF
TRBV5-8	CASSPPTGGGYQPQHF